This T cell receptor beta chain was captured by sequencing in a study of T-cell reconstitution after alpha-beta-depleted transplantation in children. The TCRbeta library was prepared with unique molecular identifiers. TCRdb reprocessed the PCR reads with MiXCR, giving one entry per CDR3 protein. The sample shows hundreds of thousands of distinct CDR3 sequences, 16% of them seen only once. This clonotype showed up many times. Germline loops: CDR1 SGHTA, CDR2 FQGTGA. V dropped 1 base and J dropped 6; count of bases not matched to a gene: 4. The CDR3 runs 15 residues. The sample consisted of PBMCs from the stem cell graft donor, taken from the stem cell graft. This receptor was taken from a human donor who donated a stem cell graft to a child with acute myeloid leukemia. The chain employs TRBV7-3 and TRBJ2-1; 9 bases fit TRBD2. CDR3 in DNA: TGTGCCAGCAGCTTAATGGCGGGGGGGCGCAATGAGCAGTTCTTC. Translation gives CASSLMAGGRNEQFF.